These 24 T cell receptor beta chains share one sample of origin, sequenced in a study of cytomegalovirus exposure and HLA in healthy donors. Both 60 Vbeta primers and 13 Jbeta primers went into the PCR. Assay: immunoSEQ multiplex PCR; the TCRdb copy retains only in-frame clones and omits some. This sample has approximately 190,000 clones, with roughly 80% found just once. Sequencing was carried out using PBMCs. The receptors shown here come from a man aged 45-60 years in good health and CMV-seronegative.

This chain connects TRBV27 to TRBJ1-2; maybe TRBD1 (6 bases). The V gene lost 2 bases and the J gene lost 7 bases, with 14 bases spanning the gap. This CDR3 region has 14 residues. Germline CDR1 is MNHEY and CDR2 is SMNVEV (reference sequence). The CDR3 DNA follows: TGTGCCAGCAGTTTAGAGGGGAGGGGGGTTGGCTACACCTTC. This sequence encodes CASSLEGRGVGYTF.

The V call is TRBV19, the J call TRBJ2-6, with a weak D call TRBD1 (5 bases). Per the germline V gene, CDR1 is LNHDA and CDR2 is SQIVND (reference sequence). The CDR3 consists of 16 residues. V shed 5 bases and J shed 4 bases, with 15 bases lying between them. CDR3 in amino acids: CASSLLDSLGANVLTF. DNA for the CDR3: TGTGCCAGTAGTCTCCTTGACAGCCTCGGGGCCAACGTCCTGACTTTC. Based on the CDR3 plus reference TRBV19 and TRBJ2-6, the full variable domain is DGGITQSPKYLFRKEGQNVTLSCEQNLNHDAMYWYRQDPGQGLRLIYYSQIVNDFQKGDIAEGYSVSREKKESFPLTVTSAQKNPTAFYLCASSLLDSLGANVLTFGAGSRLTVL.

The chain carries TRBV4-3 and TRBJ1-2; D remains ambiguous. V lost 2 bases and J 9 bases, leaving 13 bases between the germline ends. The CDR3 consists of 13 residues. From germline, CDR1 is LGHNA and CDR2 YSLEER. CDR3 region: CASSQTSGKSYTF. In DNA form, the CDR3 reads TGCGCCAGCAGCCAAACTAGCGGCAAGAGCTACACCTTC.

The chain is built from TRBV5-8 and TRBJ2-1; tentative D call: TRBD1 (6 bases). This CDR3 comprises 14 residues. Germline V gene sequence: CDR1 SGHTS, CDR2 YDEGEE. Trimming took 5 bases from V and 2 from J, leaving 11 bases between them. In DNA, the CDR3 is TGTGCCAGCAGGGCAGGGACAACCTACAATGAGCAGTTCTTC. Its protein product is CASRAGTTYNEQFF.

V and J are TRBV7-9 and TRBJ2-5; 9 nucleotides match TRBD2. In germline, CDR1 is SEHNR, CDR2 FQNEAQ (reference sequence). This CDR3 has 14 amino acids. V was clipped by 4 bases and J by 2 bases; unmatched bases: 2. Here the CDR3 reads CASSSSGEQETQYF. The DNA for the CDR3 is TGTGCCAGCAGCTCTAGCGGGGAGCAAGAGACCCAGTACTTC.

To note about this clone: One junction end does not reproduce the germline sequence, and a read error may be involved. The chain links TRBV11-3 to TRBJ2-3; the D gene is possibly TRBD1 (6 bases). Germline lookup yields CDR1 SGHNT and CDR2 YENEEA. The CDR3 sequence is 14 residues long. For the CDR3, the DNA is TGTGCCAGCAGCTCTGGACAGAGCACAGATGCGCAGTATTTT. Encoded protein: CASSSGQSTDAQYF.

Comments on this clone: The junction and the germline gene differ at one end; a read error may be behind it. The genes are TRBV7-9 and TRBJ2-1; 10 bases match TRBD2. Germline-derived CDR1 and CDR2 are SEHNR and FQNEAQ (reference sequence). This CDR3 has 18 residues. The CDR3 DNA follows: TGTTCCAGCAGCAAACCTATCGGTTGGACTAGCGGTTACAATGAGCAGTTCTTC. Its translation: CSSSKPIGWTSGYNEQFF.

The chain joins TRBV6-1 to TRBJ1-1; 7 bases are shared with TRBD1. V dropped 7 bases and J dropped 2; count of bases not matched to a gene: 10. Germline V gene sequence: CDR1 MNHNS, CDR2 SASEGT. The CDR3 is 15 amino acids. The CDR3: CASNQKQGTNTEAFF. CDR3 bases: TGTGCCAGCAATCAGAAACAGGGGACAAACACTGAAGCTTTCTTT.

This clone is a singleton in its sample. The chain has TRBV4-3 and TRBJ2-2; maybe TRBD1 (6 bases). Germline values: CDR1 LGHNA, CDR2 YSLEER. The CDR3 consists of 16 residues. V gave up 2 bases and J gave up 5 bases, with 15 bases separating them. CDR3 DNA sequence: TGCGCCAGCAGCCAATACTATACAGGGTATACCGGGGAGCTGTTTTTT. The encoded protein is CASSQYYTGYTGELFF.

The chain recombines TRBV6-6 with TRBJ1-2; D is unclear. The CDR3 has 14 amino acids. V gave up 5 bases and J gave up 2 bases, with 12 bases separating them. CDR1 is MNHNY and CDR2 is SVGAGI in the germline V gene (reference sequence). The CDR3 reads CASSPTGSNYGYTF. For the CDR3, the DNA is TGTGCCAGCAGTCCTACTGGTTCGAACTATGGCTACACCTTC.

This chain links TRBV10-2 with TRBJ1-1; the match to TRBD1 covers 9 bases. The CDR3 consists of 15 residues. Trimming cost V 9 bases and J 1 base; bases outside gene matches: 9. From germline, CDR1 is WSHSY and CDR2 SAAADI. The CDR3 sequence is CASSTGGQGNTEAFF. The CDR3 bases are TGCGCCAGTTCGACAGGGGGACAGGGGAACACTGAAGCTTTCTTT.

V is TRBV30 and J is TRBJ2-7; TRBD1 aligns across 7 bases. The germline V gene has CDR1 GTSNPN and CDR2 SVGIG (reference sequence). V dropped 3 bases and J dropped 2; count of bases not matched to a gene: 7. The CDR3 extends over 14 amino acids. The CDR3 region is CAWSTETGAYEQYF. The CDR3 DNA is TGTGCCTGGAGCACTGAAACAGGGGCCTACGAGCAGTACTTC.

This clone was seen a single time. The chain is built from TRBV9 and TRBJ2-1, with D perhaps matching TRBD2 (6 bases). CDR1 is SGDLS, CDR2 YYNGEE, per germline. Deletions cut 4 bases from V and 2 bases from J, with 13 bases between. The CDR3 loop spans 15 amino acids. CDR3 DNA sequence: TGTGCCAGCAGCCTCCGGGACTCCCCCTACAATGAGCAGTTCTTC. Translation: CASSLRDSPYNEQFF.

As concerns this clone: Mismatch with germline at one junction end may stem from a read error. The chain joins TRBV7-9 to TRBJ2-7, with TRBD2 as a possible D gene (7 bases). Germline CDR1 is SEHNR and CDR2 is FQNEAQ (reference sequence). The CDR3 has 16 amino acids. The CDR3 bases are TGTTCCAGCAGCTTAGATGGCGGGGGAGGGGGCTACGAGCAGTACTTC. Its protein product is CSSSLDGGGGGYEQYF.

The rearrangement links TRBV27 to TRBJ2-7, with TRBD1 matching 7 bases. This CDR3 spans 15 amino acids. V trimming: 2 bases; J trimming: 5 bases; junction bases outside the gene matches: 9. Germline CDR1 is MNHEY and CDR2 is SMNVEV (reference sequence). The CDR3 protein is CASSLARLGGHEQYF. The CDR3, as DNA: TGTGCCAGCAGTTTAGCCCGCTTAGGGGGCCACGAGCAGTACTTC.

This clone was counted only a few times. The chain couples TRBV9 to TRBJ1-2, with a possible D match to TRBD1 (6 bases). V lost 4 bases and J lost 2, with 12 bases in between. The CDR3 loop spans 14 amino acids. Germline V lookup: CDR1 SGDLS, CDR2 YYNGEE. Here the CDR3 DNA reads TGTGCCAGCAGCCCCGGAACAGGGAACTATGGCTACACCTTC. It yields the protein CASSPGTGNYGYTF.

This chain connects TRBV18 to TRBJ1-1, with 7 nucleotides matching TRBD1. The CDR3 is 14 amino acids. With 6 bases clipped from V and 4 bases from J, the junction kept 8 bases outside the gene matches. Germline lookup yields CDR1 KGHSH and CDR2 LQKENI. The CDR3 nucleotides read TGTGCCAGCTCTCTGGGACAGATGTCCACTGAAGCTTTCTTT. It is translated as CASSLGQMSTEAFF.

This chain uses TRBV7-6 with TRBJ1-6; 7 positions agree with TRBD1. Germline loops: CDR1 SGHVS, CDR2 FNYEAQ. J lost 8 bases, V lost 1 base, and 5 bases had no gene match. The CDR3 totals 15 residues. The CDR3 is CASSLGGTDDSPLHF. CDR3 coding DNA: TGTGCCAGCAGCTTAGGAGGGACAGACGATTCACCCCTCCACTTT.

Worth noting for this clone: Other nucleotide sequences in the sample specify the same CDR3. The chain combines TRBV9 with TRBJ1-4, with 7 positions matching TRBD1. V lost 2 bases, J lost 6 bases, and 4 bases stayed unmatched. CDR3 length equals 14 residues. CDR1 is SGDLS, CDR2 YYNGEE, per germline. CDR3 loop: CASSVTGLDEKLFF. CDR3 in DNA: TGTGCCAGCAGCGTGACAGGGCTGGATGAAAAACTGTTTTTT. The full variable domain, in which reference TRBV9 and TRBJ1-4 provide the parts outside the CDR3, is DSGVTQTPKHLITATGQRVTLRCSPRSGDLSVYWYQQSLDQGLQFLIQYYNGEERAKGNILERFSAQQFPDLHSELNLSSLELGDSALYFCASSVTGLDEKLFFGSGTQLSVL.

This sequence joins TRBV9 and TRBJ1-5; TRBD1 is a possible D gene (5 bases). Deletions cut 2 bases from V and 10 bases from J, with 13 bases between. The CDR3 spans 13 residues. Germline assignment: CDR1 SGDLS and CDR2 YYNGEE. Written as DNA, the CDR3 is TGTGCCAGCAGCGTGGGGACTCCTGGCCCCCAGCATTTT. Protein product: CASSVGTPGPQHF.

The chain employs TRBV9 and TRBJ2-1; 7 bases match TRBD1. Per germline, CDR1 SGDLS and CDR2 YYNGEE. This CDR3 is 15 amino acids long. After removal of 2 bases from V and 8 bases from J, the junction contained 10 bases not matched to a gene. The chain's CDR3 is CASSVLRQGTDEQFF. In DNA form, the CDR3 reads TGTGCCAGCAGCGTTTTGAGACAGGGTACGGATGAGCAGTTCTTC.

The chain joins TRBV9 to TRBJ1-4; tentative D call: TRBD1 (5 bases). This CDR3 region has 15 residues. Trimming stripped 4 bases from V and 8 bases from J, with 18 bases between. Germline V gives CDR1 SGDLS, CDR2 YYNGEE. CDR3 DNA: TGTGCCAGCAGCCTCCAGGAGGGGTCTGGGGAAAAACTGTTTTTT. Its translation is CASSLQEGSGEKLFF.

The chain joins TRBV29-1 to TRBJ1-1; perhaps TRBD1 as D (5 bases). The CDR3 consists of 15 residues. CDR1 and CDR2 (germline): SQVTM, ANQGSEA. With 7 bases removed from V and 0 bases from J, the gap between germline ends came to 18 bases. DNA for the CDR3: TGCAGCGCAGCTAGCGGGGGGACCCTGAACACTGAAGCTTTCTTT. Residues: CSAASGGTLNTEAFF.

The V gene is TRBV20-1, the J gene TRBJ2-3; maybe TRBD1 (6 bases). V was pared by 7 bases and J by 10 bases, with 15 bases between. This CDR3 is 11 amino acids long. Germline CDR1 is DFQATT and CDR2 is SNEGSKA (reference sequence). CDR3 sequence reads: CSGTGSFSQYF. DNA for the CDR3: TGCAGTGGTACAGGGTCTTTCTCGCAGTATTTT.